This T cell receptor beta chain stems from a study of T cells in Graves' hyperthyroidism and ophthalmopathy. The study's findings and limits: Blood held most thyroid clonotypes expanded above 0.001 frequency. Onset of ophthalmopathy came a median approximately 6.5 months after the model predicted it.

V was trimmed by 7 bases and J by 0 bases, leaving 15 bases between them. Germline CDR1 and CDR2: SQVTM and ANQGSEA. The CDR3 is 14 residues long. In this sample, this clonotype turned up many times. The antigen remains unidentified. Together with thyroid ultrasound, orbital computed tomography, serum thyroxine and TRAb, clinical symptoms were used for diagnoses. TCR beta CDR3 regions were amplified from RNA. HTBI primers drove first-round RT-PCR of the TCR CDR3. TCRdb recomputed calls from the multiplex PCR reads with MiXCR, one row per CDR3 protein. This table holds hundreds of thousands of distinct CDR3 sequences, around a quarter found once.

This clonotype originated in a woman aged 25-40 years with Graves' ophthalmopathy. This chain uses TRBV29-1 with TRBJ1-1; D unclear. What was sequenced was blood. Here the CDR3 DNA reads TGCAGCGCCTCCAACGGGAATTTGAACACTGAAGCTTTCTTT. It is translated as CSASNGNLNTEAFF. Full variable domain (outside the CDR3, taken from reference TRBV29-1 and TRBJ1-1): SAVISQKPSRDICQRGTSLTIQCQVDSQVTMMFWYRQQPGQSLTLIATANQGSEATYESGFVIDKFPISRPNLTFSTLTVSNMSPEDSSIYLCSASNGNLNTEAFFGQGTRLTVV.